Sequencing of this T cell receptor (beta chain) was carried out in a study of vaccination effects on CD4 cells after COVID-19 (dated by TCRdb to 2022 to 2024). Regarding the study in general: Two doses of either the BNT162b2 or the mRNA-1273 mRNA SARS-CoV-2 vaccine were administered to participants. Pre-vaccine samples were collected from a couple of convalescent patients 16 days and one week before the first dose, corresponding to 142 and 148 days after COVID-19 diagnosis. In both COVID-19 convalescent patients and infection-naive vaccine recipients, the study compared SARS-CoV-2 spike-specific CD4+ TCR repertoires from before mRNA vaccination with those from after it. The full study included over 8 COVID-19 convalescent patients and a few SARS-CoV-2-naive healthy vaccine recipients. Cultures from other donors in the study were sequenced with the Oncomine TCR Beta short-read assay on an Illumina iSeq 100.

The ViraFEST assay stimulated PBMC with viral peptide pools and then used TCR sequencing to identify antigen-specific CD4+ T cell clonotypes by expansion. After around ten days of culture, CD4+ T cells were isolated with the EasySep CD4+ T cell isolation kit. PCR-confirmed SARS-CoV-2 infection had occurred in convalescent patients between March and December 2020, before the Alpha, Beta and Delta variants emerged in the United States. Around 2 million PBMC per well were cultured in IMDM with roughly 5% human AB serum, roughly 11 IU/ml IL-2 and gentamicin, plus 10 ug/ml peptides. Half of the culture medium was replaced with fresh IL-2-containing medium on days 3 and 7. Unless noted otherwise, every peptide stimulation condition was grown in triplicate wells. Using Ficoll-Paque Plus gradient centrifugation, PBMC were separated from whole blood and then either used fresh or cryopreserved at -140C. The QIAamp micro DNA kit was used to extract genomic DNA from the cultured CD4+ T cells.

Concerning this clone: Its antigen specificity is not known. No per-base quality is available; no much larger clone lies one base away.

Libraries were prepared through the immunoSEQ multiplex PCR assay. TCR beta CDR3 sequencing was performed on DNA from the cultured, isolated CD4+ T cells. The published analysis was carried out like this. The analysis removed non-productive TCR sequences, trimmed reads to the CDR3 region, and retained only CDR3s that were 7 or more amino acids long. The MANAFEST web app was used to identify antigen-specific clonotypes by comparing expansion in peptide wells with expansion in reference cultures. Positive clones required FDR<0.05 expansion versus reference and all other wells, odds ratio above 5, and frequency above 0.1% in two replicate wells. Cross-reactive clonotypes were defined as significantly expanded in SARS-CoV-2 spike wells and in at least one common cold coronavirus spike condition. CDR3 similarity was assessed by Levenshtein distance with the stringdist R package, and unrooted trees were built with ape in R 3.6.1. TCRdb mirrors the immuneACCESS table, restricted to in-frame sequences. Some clones are absent from its copies; in checked studies, under half trace to an unresolved V gene, and the reason for the others is unknown. The V and J calls and clone size were taken over from that table, and D and trimming were inferred from the DNA. Across this sample there are under 55,000 clones, with approximately 72% seen only once. Jointly, the top ten make up 25% to 30% of the sample.

Clipping removes 2 bases from V and 8 bases from J, with 8 as the unmatched junction base count. From a lookup of the germline V gene, CDR1 and CDR2 are SGHTA and FQGNSA. Including cysteine and phenylalanine, the CDR3 has 15 amino acids. Just the 45-base CDR3 DNA is kept, in frame starting at base 1. Broader findings and caveats from the paper: For convalescent patients, new clones induced by the vaccine made up most of the post-vaccine spike-reactive repertoire, and these new clones were largely distinct from the clones induced by infection. The study was limited by a small number of convalescent patients and lacked early post-infection timepoints. Marked clonal contraction was observed in both infection-induced and vaccine-induced clones at late post-vaccination timepoints, consistent with waning T cell responses.

Recombination linked TRBV7-2 to TRBJ2-3; TRBD2 aligns with 9 central bases. Sample: CD4+ T cells from PBMCs cultured with a peptide pool, taken before COVID-19 vaccination. The receptor comes from a human donor who had a prior SARS-CoV-2 infection. This receptor has the CDR3 CASSLMGREGGTQYF. The sequenced DNA: TGTGCCAGCAGCTTAATGGGGCGGGAGGGGGGTACGCAGTATTTT.